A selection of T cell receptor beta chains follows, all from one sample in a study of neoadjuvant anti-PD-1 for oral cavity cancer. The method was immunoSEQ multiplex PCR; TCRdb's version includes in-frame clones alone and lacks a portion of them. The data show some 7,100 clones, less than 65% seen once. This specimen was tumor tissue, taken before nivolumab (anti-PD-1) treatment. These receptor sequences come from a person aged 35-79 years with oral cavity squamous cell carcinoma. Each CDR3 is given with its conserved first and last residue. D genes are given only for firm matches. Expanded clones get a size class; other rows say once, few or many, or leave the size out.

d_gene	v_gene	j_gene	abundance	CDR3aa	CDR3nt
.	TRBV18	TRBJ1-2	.	CASSPRTQGRANYGYTF	TGTGCCAGCTCACCACGTACTCAGGGGCGAGCTAACTATGGCTACACCTTC
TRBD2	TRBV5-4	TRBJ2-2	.	CASSPGLAEHTGELFF	TGTGCCAGCAGCCCGGGACTAGCGGAACACACCGGGGAGCTGTTTTTT
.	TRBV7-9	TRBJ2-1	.	CASSSLAPRFNEQFF	TGTGCCAGCAGCTCCCTAGCGCCCAGATTCAATGAGCAGTTCTTC
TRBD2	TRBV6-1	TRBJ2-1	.	CASTPGLAGGTQFF	TGTGCCAGCACCCCGGGACTAGCGGGGGGAACGCAGTTCTTC
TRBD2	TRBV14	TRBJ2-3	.	CASSQDKGTRTDTQYF	TGTGCCAGCAGCCAAGATAAGGGGACTAGAACAGATACGCAGTATTTT
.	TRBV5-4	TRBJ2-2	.	CASSLGGRNTGELFF	TGTGCCAGCAGCTTGGGAGGGAGGAACACCGGGGAGCTGTTTTTT
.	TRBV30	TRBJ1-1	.	CAFGEGVNTEAFF	TGTGCCTTTGGGGAGGGGGTGAACACTGAAGCTTTCTTT
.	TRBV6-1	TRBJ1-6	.	CASSEALYNSPLHF	TGTGCCAGCAGTGAAGCGCTTTATAATTCACCCCTCCACTTT
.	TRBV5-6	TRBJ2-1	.	CASSWTEDEQFF	TGTGCCAGCAGCTGGACCGAAGATGAGCAGTTCTTC
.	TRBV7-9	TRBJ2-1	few	CASRKTGASSYNEQFF	TGTGCCAGCAGGAAGACCGGGGCGAGCTCCTACAATGAGCAGTTCTTC
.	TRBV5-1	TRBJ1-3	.	CASSLEGTGNTIYF	TGCGCCAGCAGCTTGGAAGGGACCGGAAACACCATATATTTT
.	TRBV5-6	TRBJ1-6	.	CASSLASTVNSYNSPLHF	TGTGCCAGCAGCTTGGCCAGTACAGTCAACTCCTATAATTCACCCCTCCACTTT
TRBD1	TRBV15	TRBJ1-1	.	CATSRDFGTGKFKFNTEAFF	TGTGCCACCAGCAGAGATTTCGGGACAGGGAAGTTTAAGTTCAACACTGAAGCTTTCTTT
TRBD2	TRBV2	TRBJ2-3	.	CASSDRGGSTDTQYF	TGTGCCAGCAGTGACCGGGGGGGTAGCACAGATACGCAGTATTTT
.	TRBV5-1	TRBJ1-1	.	CASSLEGVNTEAFF	TGCGCCAGCAGCTTGGAGGGAGTGAACACTGAAGCTTTCTTT
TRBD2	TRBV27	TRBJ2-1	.	CASSFRGGNYNEQFF	TGTGCCAGCAGTTTTCGGGGGGGGAACTACAATGAGCAGTTCTTC
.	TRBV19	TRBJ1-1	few	CASSRARTEAFF	TGTGCCAGTAGTAGGGCAAGGACTGAAGCTTTCTTT
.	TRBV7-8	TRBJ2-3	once	CASSILPGPFTDTQYF	TGTGCCAGCAGCATTCTACCGGGACCTTTCACAGATACGCAGTATTTT
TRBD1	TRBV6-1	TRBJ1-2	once	CASSTRDREYGYTF	TGTGCCAGCAGTACCCGGGACAGGGAATATGGCTACACCTTC
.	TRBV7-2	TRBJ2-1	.	CASSLARRGPSQYNEQFF	TGTGCCAGCAGCTTAGCTCGACGGGGCCCCAGCCAATACAATGAGCAGTTCTTC
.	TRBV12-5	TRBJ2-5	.	CASGLGTGQETQYF	TGTGCTAGTGGTTTGGGTACAGGCCAAGAGACCCAGTACTTC
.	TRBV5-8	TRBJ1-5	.	CASSLVSLSSNQPQHF	TGTGCCAGCAGCTTGGTGTCCCTATCGAGCAATCAGCCCCAGCATTTT
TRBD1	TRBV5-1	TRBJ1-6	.	CASTRTGDNSPLHF	TGTGCCAGCACTCGGACAGGGGATAATTCACCCCTCCACTTT
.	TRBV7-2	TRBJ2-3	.	CASSLDRGDTQYF	TGTGCCAGCAGCCTCGACCGGGGAGATACGCAGTATTTT
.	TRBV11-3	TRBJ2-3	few	CASSLVPTDTQYF	TGTGCCAGCAGCTTAGTTCCCACAGATACGCAGTATTTT
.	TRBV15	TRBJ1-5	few	CATSQGLDQPQHF	TGTGCCACCAGCCAGGGGCTAGATCAGCCCCAGCATTTT
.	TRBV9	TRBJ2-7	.	CASSLAQGAYEQYF	TGTGCCAGCAGCTTGGCGCAGGGAGCCTACGAGCAGTACTTC
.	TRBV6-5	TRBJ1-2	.	CASSPTPNYGYTF	TGTGCCAGCAGTCCGACACCCAACTATGGCTACACCTTC
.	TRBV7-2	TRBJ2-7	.	CASSSGQREQYF	TGTGCCAGCAGCTCCGGACAGCGCGAGCAGTACTTC
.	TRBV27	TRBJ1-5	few	CASGQGDQPQHF	TGTGCCAGCGGTCAGGGTGATCAGCCCCAGCATTTT
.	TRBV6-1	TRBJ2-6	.	CASSGLGGLDSGANVLTF	TGTGCCAGCAGTGGTCTTGGGGGCCTGGACTCTGGGGCCAACGTCCTGACTTTC
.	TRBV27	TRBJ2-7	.	CASRLKGRNEQYF	TGTGCCAGCCGGCTAAAAGGACGGAACGAGCAGTACTTC
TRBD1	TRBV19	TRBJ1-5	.	CASSIEGTGVQPQHF	TGTGCCAGTAGTATAGAAGGAACAGGGGTTCAGCCCCAGCATTTT